This TCR beta chain was recorded in a study of cytomegalovirus exposure and HLA in healthy donors. Study details: Earlier, 150 million to 200 million T cells were analyzed, and around 100 million unique TCR beta sequences were found among them. Study-level points and caveats: CMV antigen specificity of a few CMV-associated chains was confirmed in vitro. It was about 150 TCR beta chains that were listed as cytomegalovirus-associated.

Donors were ostensibly healthy at sampling, although undocumented immune exposures were probable. 13 Jbeta primers and 60 Vbeta primers were used for the PCR. Method: immunoSEQ multiplex PCR; TCRdb's copy keeps in-frame clones and lacks some. The sample comprises roughly 220,000 clones, approximately 78% of which are singletons, and 2.7% rests with the top ten. Details on this clone: What it binds is not known.

With V trimmed by 5 bases and J by 3 bases, 13 bases remained unmatched. CDR3 length: 19 amino acids. The germline CDR1 and CDR2 sequences are SGHAT and FQNNGV. This rearrangement joins TRBV11-2 to TRBJ2-3, with 14 bases matching TRBD2. The TCR comes from a woman between 40 and 55 years old in good health and CMV-seronegative. Sequencing input: PBMCs. The CDR3 DNA follows: TGTGCCAGCAGCCCCGGCCCCCTGACTAGCGGGAGGGGTACAGATACGCAGTATTTT. It codes for CASSPGPLTSGRGTDTQYF.